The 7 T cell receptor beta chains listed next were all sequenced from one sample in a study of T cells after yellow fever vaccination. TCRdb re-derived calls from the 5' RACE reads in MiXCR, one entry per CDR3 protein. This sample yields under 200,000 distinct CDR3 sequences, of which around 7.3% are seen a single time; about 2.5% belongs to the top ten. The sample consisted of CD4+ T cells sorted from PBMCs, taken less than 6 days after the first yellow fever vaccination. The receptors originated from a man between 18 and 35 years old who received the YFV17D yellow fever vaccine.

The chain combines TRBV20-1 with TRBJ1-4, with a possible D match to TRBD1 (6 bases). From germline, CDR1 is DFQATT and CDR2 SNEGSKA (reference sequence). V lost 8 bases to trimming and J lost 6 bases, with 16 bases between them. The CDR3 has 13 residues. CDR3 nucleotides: TGCAGTATTAGACTGGGGGGCTATGAAAAACTGTTTTTT. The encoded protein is CSIRLGGYEKLFF.

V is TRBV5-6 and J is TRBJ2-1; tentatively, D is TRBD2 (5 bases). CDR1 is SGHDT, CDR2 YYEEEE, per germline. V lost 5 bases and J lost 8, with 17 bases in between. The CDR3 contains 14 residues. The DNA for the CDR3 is TGTGCCAGCAGTCCCGGGATCGTCGGCCATGAGCAGTTCTTC. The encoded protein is CASSPGIVGHEQFF.

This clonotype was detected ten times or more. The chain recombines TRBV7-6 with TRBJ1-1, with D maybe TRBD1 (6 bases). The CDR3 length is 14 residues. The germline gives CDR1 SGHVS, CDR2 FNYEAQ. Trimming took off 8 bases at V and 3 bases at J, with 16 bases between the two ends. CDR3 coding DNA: TGTGCCAGCGGCCGGGACCCAGGGGACACTGAAGCTTTCTTT. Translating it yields CASGRDPGDTEAFF.

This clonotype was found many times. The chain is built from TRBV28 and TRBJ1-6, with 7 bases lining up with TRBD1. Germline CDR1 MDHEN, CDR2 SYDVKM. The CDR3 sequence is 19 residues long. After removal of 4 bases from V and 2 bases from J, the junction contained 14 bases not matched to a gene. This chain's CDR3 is CASSSRGFRRRTYNSPLHF. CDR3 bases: TGTGCCAGCAGTTCCAGGGGGTTTAGGAGGAGAACCTATAATTCACCCCTCCACTTT.

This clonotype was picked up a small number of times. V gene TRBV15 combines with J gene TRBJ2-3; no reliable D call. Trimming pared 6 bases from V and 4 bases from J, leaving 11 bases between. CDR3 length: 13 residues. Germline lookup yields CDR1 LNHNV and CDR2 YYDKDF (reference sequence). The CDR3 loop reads CATSPLTADTQYF. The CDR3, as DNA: TGTGCCACCAGTCCCTTAACGGCAGATACGCAGTATTTT.

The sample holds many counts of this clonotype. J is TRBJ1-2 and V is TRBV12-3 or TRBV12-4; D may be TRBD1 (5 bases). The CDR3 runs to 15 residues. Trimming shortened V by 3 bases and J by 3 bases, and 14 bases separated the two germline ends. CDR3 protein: CASSFRDSSYYGYTF. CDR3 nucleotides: TGTGCCAGCAGTTTCAGGGACTCCAGTTACTATGGCTACACCTTC.

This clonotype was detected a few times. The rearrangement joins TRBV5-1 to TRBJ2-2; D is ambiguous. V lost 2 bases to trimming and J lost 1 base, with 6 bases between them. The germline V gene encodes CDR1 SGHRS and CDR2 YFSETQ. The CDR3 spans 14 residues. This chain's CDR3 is CASSFRRNTGELFF. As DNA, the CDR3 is TGCGCCAGCAGCTTTAGACGGAACACCGGGGAGCTGTTTTTT.